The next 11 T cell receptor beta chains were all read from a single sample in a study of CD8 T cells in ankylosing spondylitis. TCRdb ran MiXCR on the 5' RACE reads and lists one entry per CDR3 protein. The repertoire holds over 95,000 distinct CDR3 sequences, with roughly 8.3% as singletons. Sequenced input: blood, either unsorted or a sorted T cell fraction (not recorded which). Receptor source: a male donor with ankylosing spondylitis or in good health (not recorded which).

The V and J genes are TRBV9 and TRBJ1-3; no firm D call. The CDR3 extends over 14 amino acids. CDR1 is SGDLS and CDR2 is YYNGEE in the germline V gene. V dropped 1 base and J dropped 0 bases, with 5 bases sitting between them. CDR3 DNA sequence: TGTGCCAGCAGCGTAACCGGCTCTGGAAACACCATATATTTT. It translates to CASSVTGSGNTIYF.

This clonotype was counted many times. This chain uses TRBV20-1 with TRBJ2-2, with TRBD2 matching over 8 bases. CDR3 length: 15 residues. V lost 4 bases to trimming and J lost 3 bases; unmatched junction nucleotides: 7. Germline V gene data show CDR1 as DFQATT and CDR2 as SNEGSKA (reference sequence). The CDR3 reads CSANPGGPYTGELFF. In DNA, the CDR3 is TGCAGTGCTAATCCGGGGGGGCCGTACACCGGGGAGCTGTTTTTT.

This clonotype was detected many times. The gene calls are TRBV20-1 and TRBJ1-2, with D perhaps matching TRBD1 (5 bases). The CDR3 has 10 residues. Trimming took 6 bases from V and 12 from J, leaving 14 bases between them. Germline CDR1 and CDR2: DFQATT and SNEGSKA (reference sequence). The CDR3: CSAPQVIHTF. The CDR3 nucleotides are TGCAGTGCACCACAGGTGATCCACACCTTC.

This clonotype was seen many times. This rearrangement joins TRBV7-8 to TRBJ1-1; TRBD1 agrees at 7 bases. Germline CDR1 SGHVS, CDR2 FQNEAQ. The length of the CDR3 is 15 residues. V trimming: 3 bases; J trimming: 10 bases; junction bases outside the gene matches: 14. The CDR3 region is CASSFYRDRPSSAFF. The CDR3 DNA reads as TGTGCCAGCAGCTTTTACCGGGACAGACCGTCCTCAGCTTTCTTT.

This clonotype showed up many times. In DNA form, the CDR3 reads TGTGCCAGCAGTGTTGAGAAGACTGAAGCTTTCTTT. Translated, it gives CASSVEKTEAFF. This rearrangement joins TRBV2 to TRBJ1-1; unclear D gene. Germline CDR1 is SNHLY and CDR2 is FYNNEI. This CDR3 contains 12 residues. Trimming took 4 bases from V and 5 from J, leaving 8 bases between them.

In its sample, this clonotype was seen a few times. The CDR3 DNA reads as TGCGCCAGCAGCTCTGGGGGTAAGGTCACTGAAGCTTTCTTT. Protein: CASSSGGKVTEAFF. The chain recombines TRBV5-1 with TRBJ1-1, with D maybe TRBD1 (5 bases). CDR3 size: 14 residues. Looked up from germline, CDR1 is SGHRS and CDR2 is YFSETQ. With 3 bases removed from V and 4 bases from J, the gap between germline ends came to 13 bases.

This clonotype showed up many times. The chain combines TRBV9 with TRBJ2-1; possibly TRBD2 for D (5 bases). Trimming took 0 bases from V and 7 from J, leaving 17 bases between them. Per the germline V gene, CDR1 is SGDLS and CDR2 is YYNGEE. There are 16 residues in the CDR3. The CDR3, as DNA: TGTGCCAGCAGCGTAGGGAGGCCACCCCCCGATAATGAGCAGTTCTTC. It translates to CASSVGRPPPDNEQFF.

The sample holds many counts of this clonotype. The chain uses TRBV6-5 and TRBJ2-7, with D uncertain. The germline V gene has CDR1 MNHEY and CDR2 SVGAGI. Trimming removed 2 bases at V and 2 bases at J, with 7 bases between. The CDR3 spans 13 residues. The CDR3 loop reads CASSYGAAYEQYF. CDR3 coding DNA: TGTGCCAGCAGTTACGGAGCCGCCTACGAGCAGTACTTC.

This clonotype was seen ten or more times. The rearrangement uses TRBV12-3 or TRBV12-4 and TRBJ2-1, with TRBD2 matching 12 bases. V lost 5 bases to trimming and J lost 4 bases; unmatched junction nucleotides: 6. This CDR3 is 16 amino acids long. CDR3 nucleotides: TGTGCCAGCAGTCTGAGACTAGCGGGAGCGTACAATGAGCAGTTCTTC. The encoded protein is CASSLRLAGAYNEQFF.

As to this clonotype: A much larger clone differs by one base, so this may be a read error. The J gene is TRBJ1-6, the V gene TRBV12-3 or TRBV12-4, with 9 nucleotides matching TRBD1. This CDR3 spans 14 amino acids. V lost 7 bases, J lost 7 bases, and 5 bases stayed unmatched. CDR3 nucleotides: TGTGCCAGCACCAACAGGGGGCACAATTCACCCCTCCACTTT. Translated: CASTNRGHNSPLHF.

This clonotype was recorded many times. The CDR3 DNA sequence: TGTGCCAGCAGCCCCGGGGACAGTCGCTATGGCTACACCTTC. It encodes CASSPGDSRYGYTF. The chain carries TRBV6-1 and TRBJ1-2, with 7 bases lining up with TRBD1. The V and J ends lost 6 bases and 4 bases, in that order; junction bases with no gene match: 8. The CDR3 is 14 residues long. CDR1 and CDR2 (germline): MNHNS, SASEGT.